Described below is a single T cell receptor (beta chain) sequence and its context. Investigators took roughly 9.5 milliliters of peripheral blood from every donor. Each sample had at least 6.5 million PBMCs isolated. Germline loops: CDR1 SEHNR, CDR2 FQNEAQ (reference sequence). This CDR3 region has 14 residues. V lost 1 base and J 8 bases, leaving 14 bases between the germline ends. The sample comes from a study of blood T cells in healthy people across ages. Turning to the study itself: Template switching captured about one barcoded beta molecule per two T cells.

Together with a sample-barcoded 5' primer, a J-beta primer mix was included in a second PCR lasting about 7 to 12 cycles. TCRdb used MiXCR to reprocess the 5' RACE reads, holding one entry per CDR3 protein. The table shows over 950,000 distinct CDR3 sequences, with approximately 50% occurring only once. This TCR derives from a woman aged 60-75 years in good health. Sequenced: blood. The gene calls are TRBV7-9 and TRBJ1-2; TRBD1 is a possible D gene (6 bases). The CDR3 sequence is CASSLGGGPGGYTF. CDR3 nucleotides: TGTGCCAGCAGCTTAGGAGGGGGTCCAGGGGGCTACACCTTC. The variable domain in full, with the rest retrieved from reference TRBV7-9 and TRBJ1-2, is DTGVSQNPRHKITKRGQNVTFRCDPISEHNRLYWYRQTLGQGPEFLTYFQNEAQLEKSRLLSDRFSAERPKGSFSTLEIQRTEQGDSAMYLCASSLGGGPGGYTFGSGTRLTVV.